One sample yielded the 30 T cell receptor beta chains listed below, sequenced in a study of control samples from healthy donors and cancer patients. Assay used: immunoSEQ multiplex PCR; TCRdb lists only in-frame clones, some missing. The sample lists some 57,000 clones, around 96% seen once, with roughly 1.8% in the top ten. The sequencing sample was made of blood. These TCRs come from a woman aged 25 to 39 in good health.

The DNA of the CDR3 is TGTGCCAGCAGCCAGGGGGGCAGCGGGACATCCTACAATGAGCAGTTCTTC. Encoded protein: CASSQGGSGTSYNEQFF. This chain connects TRBV7-3 to TRBJ2-1; D possibly uses TRBD1 or TRBD2 (7 bases each). CDR1 SGHTA and CDR2 FQGTGA come from the germline V gene. V dropped 5 bases and J dropped 1 base, with 18 bases sitting between them. The CDR3 is 17 residues long.

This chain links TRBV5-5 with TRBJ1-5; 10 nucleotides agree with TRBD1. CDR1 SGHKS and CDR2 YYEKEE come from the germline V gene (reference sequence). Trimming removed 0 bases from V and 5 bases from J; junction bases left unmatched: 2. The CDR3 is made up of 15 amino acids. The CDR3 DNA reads TGTGCCAGCAGCTTGGGACAGGGGGCGCATCAGCCCCAGCATTTT. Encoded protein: CASSLGQGAHQPQHF.

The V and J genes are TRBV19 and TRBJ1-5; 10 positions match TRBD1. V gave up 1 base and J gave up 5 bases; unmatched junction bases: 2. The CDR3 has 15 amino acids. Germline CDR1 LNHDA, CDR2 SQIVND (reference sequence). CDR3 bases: TGTGCCAGTAGTATAGGTGACAGGGGGCATCAGCCCCAGCATTTT. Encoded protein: CASSIGDRGHQPQHF.

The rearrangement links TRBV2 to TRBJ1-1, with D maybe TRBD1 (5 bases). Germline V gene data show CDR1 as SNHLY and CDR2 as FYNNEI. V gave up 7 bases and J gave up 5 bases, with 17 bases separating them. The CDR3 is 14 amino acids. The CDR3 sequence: CASISGGVGTEAFF. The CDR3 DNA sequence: TGTGCCAGCATATCGGGGGGAGTGGGGACTGAAGCTTTCTTT.

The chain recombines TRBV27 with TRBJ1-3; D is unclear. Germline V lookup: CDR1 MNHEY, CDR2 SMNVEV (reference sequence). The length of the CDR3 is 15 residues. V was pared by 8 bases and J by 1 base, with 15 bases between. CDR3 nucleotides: TGTGCCAGCGCTTCCGTGGCGGGGTCTGGAAACACCATATATTTT. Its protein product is CASASVAGSGNTIYF.

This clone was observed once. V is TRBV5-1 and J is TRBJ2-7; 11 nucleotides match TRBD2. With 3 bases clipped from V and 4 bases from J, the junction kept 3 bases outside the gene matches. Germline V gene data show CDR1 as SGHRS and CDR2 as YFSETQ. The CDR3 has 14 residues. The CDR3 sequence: CASSSGTSGYEQYF. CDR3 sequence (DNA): TGCGCCAGCAGCTCCGGGACTAGCGGATACGAGCAGTACTTC.

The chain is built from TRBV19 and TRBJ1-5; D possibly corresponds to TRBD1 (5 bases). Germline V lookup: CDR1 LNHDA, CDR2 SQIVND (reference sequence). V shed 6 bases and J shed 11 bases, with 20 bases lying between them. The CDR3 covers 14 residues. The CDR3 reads CASSPQRGPGSQHF. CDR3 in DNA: TGTGCCAGTAGCCCTCAACGGGGCCCCGGCTCCCAGCATTTT.

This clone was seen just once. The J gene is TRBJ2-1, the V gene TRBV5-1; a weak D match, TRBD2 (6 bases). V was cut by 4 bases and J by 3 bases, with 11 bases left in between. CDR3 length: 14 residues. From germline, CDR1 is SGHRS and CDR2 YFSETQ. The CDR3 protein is CASSQRADYNEQFF. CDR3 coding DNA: TGCGCCAGCAGCCAGCGGGCGGACTACAATGAGCAGTTCTTC. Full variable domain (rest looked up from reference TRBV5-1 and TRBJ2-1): KAGVTQTPRYLIKTRGQQVTLSCSPISGHRSVSWYQQTPGQGLQFLFEYFSETQRNKGNFPGRFSGRQFSNSRSEMNVSTLELGDSALYLCASSQRADYNEQFFGPGTRLTVL.

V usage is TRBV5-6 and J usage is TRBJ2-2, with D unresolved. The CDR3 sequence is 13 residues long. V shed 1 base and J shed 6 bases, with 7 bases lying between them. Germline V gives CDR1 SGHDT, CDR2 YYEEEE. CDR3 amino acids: CASSLSGPGELFF. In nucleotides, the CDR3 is TGTGCCAGCAGCTTGAGTGGACCCGGGGAGCTGTTTTTT.

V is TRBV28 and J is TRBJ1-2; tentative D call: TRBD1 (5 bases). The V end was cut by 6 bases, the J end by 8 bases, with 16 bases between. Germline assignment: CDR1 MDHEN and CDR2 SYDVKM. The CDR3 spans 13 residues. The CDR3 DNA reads TGTGCCAGCAGCCCGGACATCCCTTCGGGCTACACCTTC. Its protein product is CASSPDIPSGYTF.

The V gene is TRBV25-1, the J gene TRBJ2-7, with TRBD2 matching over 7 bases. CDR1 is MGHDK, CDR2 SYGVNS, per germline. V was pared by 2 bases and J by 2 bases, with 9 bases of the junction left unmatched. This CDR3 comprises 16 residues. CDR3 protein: CASSEGPAGSPYEQYF. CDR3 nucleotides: TGTGCCAGCAGTGAAGGCCCAGCGGGATCGCCCTACGAGCAGTACTTC.

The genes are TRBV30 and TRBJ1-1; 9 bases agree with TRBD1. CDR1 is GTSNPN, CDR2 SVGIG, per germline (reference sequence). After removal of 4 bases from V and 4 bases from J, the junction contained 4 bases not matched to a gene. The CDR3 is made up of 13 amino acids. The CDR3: CAWNRGQGTEAFF. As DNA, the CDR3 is TGTGCCTGGAACAGGGGGCAAGGCACTGAAGCTTTCTTT.

CDR3 amino acids: CASSLGLAGRDNEQFF. The CDR3 nucleotides read TGTGCCAGCAGCCTGGGACTAGCGGGGAGGGACAATGAGCAGTTCTTC. This sequence joins TRBV13 and TRBJ2-1; TRBD2 aligns across 13 bases. The CDR3 consists of 16 residues. CDR1 is PRHDT and CDR2 is FYEKMQ in the germline V gene (reference sequence). Losses at the gene ends were 5 bases for V and 5 bases for J; bases not matched to a gene: 6.

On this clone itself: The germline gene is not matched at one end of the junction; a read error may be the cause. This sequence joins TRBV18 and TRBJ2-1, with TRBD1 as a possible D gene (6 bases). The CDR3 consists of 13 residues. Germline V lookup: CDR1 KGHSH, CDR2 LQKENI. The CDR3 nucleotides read TGTGCCAGCTCGCCACAACAGGGACGTGAGCAGTTCTTC. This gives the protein CASSPQQGREQFF.

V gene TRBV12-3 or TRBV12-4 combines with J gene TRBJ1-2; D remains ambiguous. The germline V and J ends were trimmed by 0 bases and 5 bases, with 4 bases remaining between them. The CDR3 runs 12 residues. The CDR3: CASSLAQYGYTF. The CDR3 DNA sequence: TGTGCCAGCAGTTTAGCCCAATATGGCTACACCTTC.

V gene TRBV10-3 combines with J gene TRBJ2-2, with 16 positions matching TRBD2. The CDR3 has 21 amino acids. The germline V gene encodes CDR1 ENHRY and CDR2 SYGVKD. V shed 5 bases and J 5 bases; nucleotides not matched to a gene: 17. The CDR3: CAISSTNPGTSGRGKTGELFF. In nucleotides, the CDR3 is TGTGCCATCAGTTCCACGAACCCCGGGACTAGCGGGAGGGGGAAGACCGGGGAGCTGTTTTTT.

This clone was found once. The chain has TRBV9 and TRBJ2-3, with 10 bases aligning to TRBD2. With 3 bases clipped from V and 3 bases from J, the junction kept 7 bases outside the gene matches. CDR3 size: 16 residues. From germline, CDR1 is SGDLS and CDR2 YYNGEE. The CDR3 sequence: CASSGLAGGGTDTQYF. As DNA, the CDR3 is TGTGCCAGCAGCGGATTAGCGGGAGGAGGAACAGATACGCAGTATTTT.

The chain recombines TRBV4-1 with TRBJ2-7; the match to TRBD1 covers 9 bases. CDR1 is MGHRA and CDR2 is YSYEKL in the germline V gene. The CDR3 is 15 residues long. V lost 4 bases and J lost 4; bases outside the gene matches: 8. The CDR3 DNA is TGCGCCAGCAGCCTGTCGGGACAGGGTAATTACGAGCAGTACTTC. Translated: CASSLSGQGNYEQYF.

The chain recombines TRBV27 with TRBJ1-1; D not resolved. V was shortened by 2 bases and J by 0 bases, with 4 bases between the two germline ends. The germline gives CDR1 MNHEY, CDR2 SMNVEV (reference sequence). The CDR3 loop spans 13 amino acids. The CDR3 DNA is TGTGCCAGCAGTTTAGCTATGAACACTGAAGCTTTCTTT. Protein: CASSLAMNTEAFF.

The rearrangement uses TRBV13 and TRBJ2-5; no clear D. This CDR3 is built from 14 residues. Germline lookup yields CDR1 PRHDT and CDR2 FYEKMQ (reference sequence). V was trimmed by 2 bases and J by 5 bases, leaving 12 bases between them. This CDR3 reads CASSLSARWETQYF. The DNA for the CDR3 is TGTGCCAGCAGCTTATCGGCTAGATGGGAGACCCAGTACTTC. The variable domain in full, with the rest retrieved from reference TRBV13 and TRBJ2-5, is AAGVIQSPRHLIKEKRETATLKCYPIPRHDTVYWYQQGPGQDPQFLISFYEKMQSDKGSIPDRFSAQQFSDYHSELNMSSLELGDSALYFCASSLSARWETQYFGPGTRLLVL.

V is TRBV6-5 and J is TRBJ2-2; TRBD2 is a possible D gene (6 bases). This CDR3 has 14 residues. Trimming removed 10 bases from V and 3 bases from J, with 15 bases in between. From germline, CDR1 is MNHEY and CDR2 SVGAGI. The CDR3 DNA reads TGTGCCACCAAGGAGGGCGCGGACACCGGGGAGCTGTTTTTT. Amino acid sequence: CATKEGADTGELFF.

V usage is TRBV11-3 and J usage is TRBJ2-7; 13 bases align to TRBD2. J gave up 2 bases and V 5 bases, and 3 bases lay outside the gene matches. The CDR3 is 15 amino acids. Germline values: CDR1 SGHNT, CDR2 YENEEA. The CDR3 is CASSRGLAGTYEQYF. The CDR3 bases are TGTGCCAGCAGCCGGGGACTAGCGGGAACCTACGAGCAGTACTTC.

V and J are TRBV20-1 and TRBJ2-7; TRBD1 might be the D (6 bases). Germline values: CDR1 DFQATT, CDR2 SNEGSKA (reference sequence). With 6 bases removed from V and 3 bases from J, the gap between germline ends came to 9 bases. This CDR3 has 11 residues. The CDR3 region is CSAPTGYEQYF. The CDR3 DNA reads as TGCAGTGCCCCGACAGGCTACGAGCAGTACTTC.

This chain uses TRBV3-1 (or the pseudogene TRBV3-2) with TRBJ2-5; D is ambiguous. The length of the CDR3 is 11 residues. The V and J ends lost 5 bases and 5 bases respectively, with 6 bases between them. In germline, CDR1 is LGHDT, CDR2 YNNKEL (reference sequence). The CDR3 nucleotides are TGTGCCAGCAGCTCTCGCGAGACCCAGTACTTC. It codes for CASSSRETQYF.

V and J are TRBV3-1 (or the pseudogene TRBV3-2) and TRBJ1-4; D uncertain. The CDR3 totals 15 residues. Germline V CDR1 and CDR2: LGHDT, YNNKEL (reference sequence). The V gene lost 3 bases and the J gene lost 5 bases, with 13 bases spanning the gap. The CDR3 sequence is CASSQITGENEKLFF. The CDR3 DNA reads TGTGCCAGCAGCCAGATAACCGGGGAGAATGAAAAACTGTTTTTT.

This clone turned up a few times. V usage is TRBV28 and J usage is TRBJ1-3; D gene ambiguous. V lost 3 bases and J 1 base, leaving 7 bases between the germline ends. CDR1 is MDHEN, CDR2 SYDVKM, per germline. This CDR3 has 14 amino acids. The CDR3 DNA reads TGTGCCAGCAGTTTGGGGAAGTCTGGAAACACCATATATTTT. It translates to CASSLGKSGNTIYF.

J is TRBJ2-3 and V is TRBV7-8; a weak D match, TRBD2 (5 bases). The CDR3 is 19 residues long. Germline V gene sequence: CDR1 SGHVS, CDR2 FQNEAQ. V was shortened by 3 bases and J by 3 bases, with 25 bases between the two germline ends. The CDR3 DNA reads TGTGCCAGCAGCTTGGGTACGTGGTCAGTGCCTGGGGAGACAGATACGCAGTATTTT. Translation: CASSLGTWSVPGETDTQYF.

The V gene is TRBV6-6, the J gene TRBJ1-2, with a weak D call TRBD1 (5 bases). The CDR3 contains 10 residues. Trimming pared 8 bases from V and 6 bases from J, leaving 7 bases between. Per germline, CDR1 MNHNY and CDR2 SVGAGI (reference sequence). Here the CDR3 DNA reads TGTGCCAGCGGGGGAGATGGCTACACCTTC. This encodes CASGGDGYTF.

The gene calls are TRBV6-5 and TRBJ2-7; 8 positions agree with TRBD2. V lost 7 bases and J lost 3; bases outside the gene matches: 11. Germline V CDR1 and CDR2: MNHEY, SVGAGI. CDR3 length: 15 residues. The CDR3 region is CASTRDTGGFYEQYF. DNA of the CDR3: TGTGCCAGCACCAGGGATACGGGAGGGTTCTACGAGCAGTACTTC.

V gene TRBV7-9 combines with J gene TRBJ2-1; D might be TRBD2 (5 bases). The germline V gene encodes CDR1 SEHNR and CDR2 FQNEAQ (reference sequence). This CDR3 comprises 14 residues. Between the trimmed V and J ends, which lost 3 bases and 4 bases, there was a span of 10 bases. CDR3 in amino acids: CASSFTGNYNEQFF. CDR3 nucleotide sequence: TGTGCCAGCAGCTTTACCGGGAATTACAATGAGCAGTTCTTC.